This TCR beta chain was identified in a study of shared T cell receptors in the human thymus. There are 14 residues in the CDR3. Germline lookup yields CDR1 SGHNT and CDR2 YYREEE (reference sequence). Trimming took off 0 bases at V and 5 bases at J, with 9 bases between the two ends. Repertoires were generated with immunoSEQ multiplex PCR, while TCRdb's copy carries only in-frame clones and drops some. The sample has about 380,000 clones, 95% seen once. This TCR was sampled from a human donor. The sequenced sample consisted of thymocytes. V usage is TRBV5-4 and J usage is TRBJ2-1; D call uncertain. For the CDR3, the DNA is TGTGCCAGCAGCTTGGTGGGATCCCACAATGAGCAGTTCTTC. This encodes CASSLVGSHNEQFF.